A selection of T cell receptor beta chains follows, all from one sample in a study of T cell changes during pregnancy in multiple sclerosis. Assay: immunoSEQ multiplex PCR; the TCRdb copy retains only in-frame clones and omits some. Of some 74,000 clones in the sample, roughly 92% are singletons; the top ten hold 3.7%. The sample here was peripheral blood, taken after pregnancy. All receptors derive from a female donor in good health, enrolled as a control in a pregnancy study. Both conserved end residues are part of each CDR3. D genes are given only for firm matches. Clone size is not always given. Where it is, it says once, few, many or a class for expanded clones.

j_call clone_size cdr3_length d_call v_call cdr3_aa cdr3_nt
TRBJ1-1 NA 16 TRBD1 TRBV5-4 CASSAKTGGRNTEAFF TGTGCCAGCAGCGCGAAAACAGGGGGCCGAAACACTGAAGCTTTCTTT
TRBJ2-7 NA 13 TRBD1 TRBV7-3 CASSHGQAYEQYF TGTGCCAGCAGCCATGGACAGGCTTACGAGCAGTACTTC
TRBJ2-7 once 15 NA TRBV7-6 CASSLVGLDNGEQYF TGTGCCAGCAGCTTAGTGGGTCTAGATAACGGCGAGCAGTACTTC
TRBJ2-5 NA 14 NA TRBV9 CASSVPRYQETQYF TGTGCCAGCAGCGTACCGCGGTACCAAGAGACCCAGTACTTC
TRBJ2-3 NA 16 NA TRBV5-3 CARSTRLIGVPDTQYF TGTGCCAGAAGCACCCGACTTATCGGGGTGCCGGATACGCAGTATTTT
TRBJ2-1 NA 15 TRBD2 TRBV5-4 CASSLSGGTYNEQFF TGTGCCAGCAGCTTGAGCGGGGGGACCTACAATGAGCAGTTCTTC
TRBJ2-6 NA 14 NA TRBV7-9 CASSDSSGANVLTF TGTGCCAGCAGCGACTCCAGTGGGGCCAACGTCCTGACTTTC
TRBJ2-7 NA 13 TRBD1 TRBV25-1 CASSRDRVYEQYF TGTGCCAGCAGCCGGGACAGGGTCTACGAGCAGTACTTC
TRBJ2-2 NA 12 NA TRBV7-9 CASSLSTGELFF TGTGCCAGCAGCCTATCCACCGGGGAGCTGTTTTTT
TRBJ1-2 NA 13 TRBD1 TRBV7-9 CASSVTGDYGYTF TGTGCCAGCAGCGTAACAGGGGACTATGGCTACACCTTC
TRBJ1-2 NA 14 NA TRBV19 CASSIVTSPYGYTF TGTGCCAGTAGTATAGTAACTAGTCCCTATGGCTACACCTTC
TRBJ1-1 NA 15 NA TRBV6-1 CASSELEVPQTEAFF TGTGCCAGCAGTGAACTCGAGGTGCCGCAAACTGAAGCTTTCTTT
TRBJ1-2 NA 17 TRBD1 TRBV18 CASSPLDRGKRRYGYTF TGTGCCAGCTCACCCTTAGACAGGGGGAAAAGGCGGTATGGCTACACCTTC
TRBJ2-7 NA 15 TRBD1 TRBV5-4 CASSPGQGESYEQYF TGTGCCAGCAGCCCGGGACAGGGCGAATCCTACGAGCAGTACTTC
TRBJ2-7 NA 15 TRBD1 TRBV9 CASSGDRGNSYEQYF TGTGCCAGCAGCGGGGACAGGGGAAATTCCTACGAGCAGTACTTC